This T cell receptor (beta chain) was sequenced in a study of cytomegalovirus exposure and HLA in healthy donors. Findings and limits, study-wide: Several of the most significant clusters appeared, in a later analysis, to be linked to common viral pathogens. One variant, a missense change in DCLRE1C, was linked in a later analysis to TCR beta V- and J-gene trimming. A later analysis found TCR association rates differed by HLA locus, highest for DRB1 and lowest for HLA-C.

The PCR used 60 Vbeta and 13 Jbeta primers. TCRdb's table, derived via immunoSEQ multiplex PCR, lists solely in-frame clones and lacks some. Of roughly 110,000 clones listed, 77% are singletons. About this clone: Its specificity is not known.

This TCR came from a male donor in good health and CMV-seronegative. The sequenced material came from PBMCs.

In DNA form, the CDR3 reads TGTGCCAGCAGCCTCGGACTAGCCTGGGAGCTGTTTTTT. It codes for CASSLGLAWELFF. This chain joins TRBV6-5 and TRBJ2-2; 8 nucleotides agree with TRBD2. The CDR3 sequence is 13 residues long. V dropped 6 bases and J dropped 9; count of bases not matched to a gene: 6. Germline V gene data show CDR1 as MNHEY and CDR2 as SVGAGI.